This T cell receptor beta chain is drawn from a study of technical replicates of blood from a handful of donors. TCRdb keeps only in-frame clones here, not all; method: immunoSEQ multiplex PCR. Of 60,000 to 90,000 clones in the sample, nearly 98% are singletons; the top ten hold roughly 0.2%. Germline CDR1 is SGHDT and CDR2 is YYEEEE. The CDR3 is 15 amino acids. V was clipped by 4 bases and J by 6 bases; unmatched bases: 8. The sequencing input was T cells isolated from PBMCs. V is TRBV5-6 and J is TRBJ1-5, with 9 bases matching TRBD1. This TCR came from a human donor in good health. Written as DNA, the CDR3 is TGTGCCAGCAGCCTAACAGGGGGCCCCGGTCAGCCCCAGCATTTT. This translates into CASSLTGGPGQPQHF.